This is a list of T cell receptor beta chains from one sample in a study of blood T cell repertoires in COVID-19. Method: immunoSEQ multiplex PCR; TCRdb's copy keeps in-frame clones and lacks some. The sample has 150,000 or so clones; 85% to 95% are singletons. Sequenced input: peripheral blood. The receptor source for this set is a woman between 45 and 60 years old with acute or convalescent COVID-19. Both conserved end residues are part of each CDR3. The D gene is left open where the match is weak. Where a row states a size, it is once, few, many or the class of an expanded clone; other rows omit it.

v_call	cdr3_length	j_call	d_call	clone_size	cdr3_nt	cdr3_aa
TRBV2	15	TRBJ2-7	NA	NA	TGTGCCAGCAGTGAAGCGCCGGGATCCATATACGAGCAGTACTTC	CASSEAPGSIYEQYF
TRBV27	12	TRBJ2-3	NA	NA	TGTGCCAGCAGTCAAATAGCAGATACGCAGTATTTT	CASSQIADTQYF
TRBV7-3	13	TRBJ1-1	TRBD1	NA	TGTGCCAGCAGTTCGACAGGGTTCACTGAAGCTTTCTTT	CASSSTGFTEAFF
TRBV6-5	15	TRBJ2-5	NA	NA	TGTGCCAGCAGGCCGTCCTGGACAGCCCAAGAGACCCAGTACTTC	CASRPSWTAQETQYF
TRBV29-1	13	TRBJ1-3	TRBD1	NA	TGCAGCGTTCTACAGGGGGCTATAAACACCATATATTTT	CSVLQGAINTIYF
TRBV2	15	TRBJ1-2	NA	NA	TGTGCCAGCAGGGGGGGGACCTTGAGAAACTATGGCTACACCTTC	CASRGGTLRNYGYTF
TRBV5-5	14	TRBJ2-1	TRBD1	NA	TGTGCCAGCAGCTTTCTACAGGGGGTCGGTGAGCAGTTCTTC	CASSFLQGVGEQFF
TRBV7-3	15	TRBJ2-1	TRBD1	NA	TGTGCCAGCAGCTTATTCCAGGGGGCCTACAATGAGCAGTTCTTC	CASSLFQGAYNEQFF
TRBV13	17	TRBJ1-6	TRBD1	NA	TGTGCCAGCAGCCTCCTCCGGGACAGGGTGGGGAATTCACCCCTCCACTTT	CASSLLRDRVGNSPLHF
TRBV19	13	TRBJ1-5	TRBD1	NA	TGTGCCAGCAAGGGACAGGGCAATCAGCCCCAGCATTTT	CASKGQGNQPQHF
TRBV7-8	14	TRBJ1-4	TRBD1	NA	TGTGCCAGCAGCCCGCGGACAGGGAACGAAAAACTGTTTTTT	CASSPRTGNEKLFF
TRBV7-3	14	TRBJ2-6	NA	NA	TGTGCCAGCGGAGGGAACTCTGGGGCCAACGTCCTGACTTTC	CASGGNSGANVLTF
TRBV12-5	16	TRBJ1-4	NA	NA	TGTGCTAGTGGTTTGGTACTGGGCGCAACTAATGAAAAACTGTTTTTT	CASGLVLGATNEKLFF
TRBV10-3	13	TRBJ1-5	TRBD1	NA	TGTGCCATCATGGGGACCGGGGACAGGAATATGCATTTT	CAIMGTGDRNMHF
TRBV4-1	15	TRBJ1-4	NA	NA	TGCGCCAGCAGCCTGTCCGGGACACCCAATGAAAAACTGTTTTTT	CASSLSGTPNEKLFF
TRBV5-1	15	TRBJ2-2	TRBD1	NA	TGCGCCAGCAGAGGCCTTGCAGGGGGCACCGGGGAGCTGTTTTTT	CASRGLAGGTGELFF
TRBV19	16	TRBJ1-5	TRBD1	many	TGTGCCAGTAGTATAGCGGGACAGCGGGGCAATCAGCCCCAGCATTTT	CASSIAGQRGNQPQHF
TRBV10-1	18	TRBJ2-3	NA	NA	TGCGCCAGCAGTGAGTCGAAGTTAGTAGCGCAGAGCACAGATACGCAGTATTTT	CASSESKLVAQSTDTQYF
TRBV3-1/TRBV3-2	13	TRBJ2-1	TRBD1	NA	TGTGCCAGCAGCCTCTTGGGACAGGGGGAAGCGTTCTTC	CASSLLGQGEAFF
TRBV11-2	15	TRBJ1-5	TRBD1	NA	TGTGCCAGCAGCTTGACAGGGGATAGCAATCAGCCCCAGCATTTT	CASSLTGDSNQPQHF
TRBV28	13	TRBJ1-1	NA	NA	TGTGCCAGCAGGACAGTTCGGGCATTCGAAGCTTTCTTT	CASRTVRAFEAFF
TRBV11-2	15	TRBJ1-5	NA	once	TGTGCCAGCAGCTTAGACGGGAGTGGCAATCAGCCCCAGCATTTT	CASSLDGSGNQPQHF
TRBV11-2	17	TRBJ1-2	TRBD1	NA	TGTGCCAGCAGCTTAGAGGGACAGGGGATCCCAGGCTATGGCTTCACCTTC	CASSLEGQGIPGYGFTF
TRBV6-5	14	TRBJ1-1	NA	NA	TGTGCCAGCAGTCAGGACAGAAAGAACACTGAAGCTTTCTTT	CASSQDRKNTEAFF
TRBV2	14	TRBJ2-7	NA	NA	TGTGCCAGCAGTGAGGGGAGCCGGAATTGGGAGCAGTACTTC	CASSEGSRNWEQYF